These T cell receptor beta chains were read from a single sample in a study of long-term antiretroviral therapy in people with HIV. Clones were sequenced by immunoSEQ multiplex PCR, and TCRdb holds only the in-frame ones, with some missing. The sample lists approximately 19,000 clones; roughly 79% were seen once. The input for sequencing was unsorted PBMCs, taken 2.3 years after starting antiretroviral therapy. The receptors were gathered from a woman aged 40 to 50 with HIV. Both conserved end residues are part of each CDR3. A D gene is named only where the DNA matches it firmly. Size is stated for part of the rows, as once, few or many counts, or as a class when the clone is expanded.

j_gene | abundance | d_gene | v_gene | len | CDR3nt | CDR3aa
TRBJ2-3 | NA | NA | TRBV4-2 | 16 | TGTGCCAGCAGCTACCAGGAGGGGGGGGGCACAGATACGCAGTATTTT | CASSYQEGGGTDTQYF
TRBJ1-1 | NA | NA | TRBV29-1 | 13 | TGCAGCGTTGCACAGGGAACGAACACTGAAGCTTTCTTT | CSVAQGTNTEAFF
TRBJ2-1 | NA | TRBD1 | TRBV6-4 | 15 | TGTGCCAGCAGTGAAATGGGACAGGGGGCATATGAGCAGTTCTTC | CASSEMGQGAYEQFF
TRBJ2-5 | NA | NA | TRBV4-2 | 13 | TGTGCCAGCAGCCAATTTGAACAAGAGACCCAGTACTTC | CASSQFEQETQYF
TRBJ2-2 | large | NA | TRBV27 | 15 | TGTGCCACCTCTTGGGGGGGGCTTAACACCGGGGAGCTGTTTTTT | CATSWGGLNTGELFF
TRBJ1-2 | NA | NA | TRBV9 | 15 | TGTGCCAGCACGGCCAGGGCAGGGACTAACTATGGCTACACCTTC | CASTARAGTNYGYTF
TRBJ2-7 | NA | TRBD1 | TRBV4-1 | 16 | TGCGCCAGCAGCCAAGCTCTTCGGGACAGGGGCTACGAGCAGTACTTC | CASSQALRDRGYEQYF
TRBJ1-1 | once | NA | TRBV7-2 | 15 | TGTGCCAGCAGCCCCGAGGGGCAGATGAGAGGGCGGGCTTTCTTT | CASSPEGQMRGRAFF
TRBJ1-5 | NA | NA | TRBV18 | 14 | TGTGCCAGCTCATCGGGGCCCGGCAATCAGCCCCAGCATTTT | CASSSGPGNQPQHF
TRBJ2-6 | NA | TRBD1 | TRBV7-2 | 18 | TGTGCCAGCAGCGCTAGGGACAGGGGACGGACTGGGGCCAACGTCCTGACTTTC | CASSARDRGRTGANVLTF
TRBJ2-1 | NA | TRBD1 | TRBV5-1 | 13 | TGCGCCAGCAGCCGGGGCCAGGGGGATGAGCAGTTCTTC | CASSRGQGDEQFF
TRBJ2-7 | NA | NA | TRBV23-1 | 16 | TGCGCCAGCAACCCCCTTGAGGTCTTGTGCTCCTACGAGCAGTACTTC | CASNPLEVLCSYEQYF
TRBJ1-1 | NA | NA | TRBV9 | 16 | TGTGCCAGCACCGAAGGGGCAGGGGCTTTGAACACTGAAGCTTTCTTT | CASTEGAGALNTEAFF
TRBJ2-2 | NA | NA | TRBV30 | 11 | TGTGCCTGGCTCCTGTTCGGGGAGCTGTTTTTT | CAWLLFGELFF
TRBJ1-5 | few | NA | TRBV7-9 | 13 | TGTGCCAGCAGCTCCGACAGTAATCAGCCCCAGCATTTT | CASSSDSNQPQHF
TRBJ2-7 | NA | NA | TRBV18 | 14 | TGTGCCAGCTCACCTTCCGGGACTCAGTACGAGCAGTACTTC | CASSPSGTQYEQYF
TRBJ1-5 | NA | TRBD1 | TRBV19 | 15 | TGTGCCAGTACCAAGGACAGGGTAGTCCGCCAGCCCCAGCATTTT | CASTKDRVVRQPQHF
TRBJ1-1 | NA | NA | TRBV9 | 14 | TGTGCCAGCAGCGTAGTTTCGGTGAACACTGAAGCTTTCTTT | CASSVVSVNTEAFF
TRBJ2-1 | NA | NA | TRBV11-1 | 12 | TGTGCCAGCACCCCCAGCTGGCATGAGCAGTTCTTC | CASTPSWHEQFF
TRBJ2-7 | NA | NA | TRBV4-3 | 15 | TGCGCCAGCAGCCAAGTTCAAGGGGGTACCTACGAGCAGTACTTC | CASSQVQGGTYEQYF
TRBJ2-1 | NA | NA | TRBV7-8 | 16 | TGTGCCAGCAGCTTAGCGGGGGACAACTCCTACAATGAGCAGTTCTTC | CASSLAGDNSYNEQFF
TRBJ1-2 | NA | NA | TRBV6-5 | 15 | TGTGCCAGCAGTTACGACTCTGGGGCCGACTATGGCTACACCTTC | CASSYDSGADYGYTF
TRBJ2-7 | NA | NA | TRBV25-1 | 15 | TGTGCCAGCAGTGAATTCGGACGGGTATCCTACGAGCAGTACTTC | CASSEFGRVSYEQYF
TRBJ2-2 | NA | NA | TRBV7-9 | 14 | TGTGCCAGCAGCCACGGACAGTTCACCGGGGAGCTGTTTTTT | CASSHGQFTGELFF
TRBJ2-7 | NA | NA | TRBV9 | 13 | TGTGCCAGCAGCCCCATCCCAGACTACGAGCAGTACTTC | CASSPIPDYEQYF
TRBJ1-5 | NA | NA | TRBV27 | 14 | TGTGCCAGCAGAGTTGGGGCAGGCAATCAGCCCCAGCATTTT | CASRVGAGNQPQHF
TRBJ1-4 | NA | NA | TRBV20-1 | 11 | TGCAGTGTGGACTTTAGGGAAAAACTGTTTTTT | CSVDFREKLFF
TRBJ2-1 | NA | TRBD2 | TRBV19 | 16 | TGTGCCAGTAGACGGTTCCTAGCGGGGTCCTACAATGAGCAGTTCTTC | CASRRFLAGSYNEQFF
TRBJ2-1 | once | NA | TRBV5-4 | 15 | TGTGCCAGCAGCTTGAACGACAGGACCGGGAATGAGCAGTTCTTC | CASSLNDRTGNEQFF
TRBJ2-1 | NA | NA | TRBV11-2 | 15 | TGTGCCAGCAGCTTTTCAGGGGTCTCCTACAATGAGCAGTTCTTC | CASSFSGVSYNEQFF
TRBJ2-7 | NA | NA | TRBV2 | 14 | TGTGCCAGCAGTGAGTTCGGTGGGATCAACGAGCAGTACTTC | CASSEFGGINEQYF
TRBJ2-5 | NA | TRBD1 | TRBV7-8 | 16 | TGTGCCAGCAGCTCGAGGCCGACAGGGGTCCAAGAGACCCAGTACTTC | CASSSRPTGVQETQYF
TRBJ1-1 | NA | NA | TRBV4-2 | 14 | TGTGCCAGCAGCTTAGAAGGGTGGTTAACTGAAGCTTTCTTT | CASSLEGWLTEAFF
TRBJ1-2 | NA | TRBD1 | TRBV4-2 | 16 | TGTGCCAGCAGCCAAGATTATGGACAGGGTTTTATTGGCTACACCTTC | CASSQDYGQGFIGYTF
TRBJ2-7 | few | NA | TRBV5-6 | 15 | TGTGCCAGCAGCTTCAAGACACCCTTGGTCTACGAGCAGTACTTC | CASSFKTPLVYEQYF
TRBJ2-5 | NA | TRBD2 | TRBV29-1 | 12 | TGCAGCGGCGGGGGGGGTGGGGAGACCCAGTACTTC | CSGGGGGETQYF
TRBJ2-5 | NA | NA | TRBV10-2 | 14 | TGCGCCAGCACTACAGGGCCGTACCAAGAGACCCAGTACTTC | CASTTGPYQETQYF
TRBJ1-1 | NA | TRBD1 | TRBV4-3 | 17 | TGCGCCAGCAGCCCTCACCCGACAGGGGATGGAAACACTGAAGCTTTCTTT | CASSPHPTGDGNTEAFF
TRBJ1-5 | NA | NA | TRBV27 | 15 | TGTGCCAGCAGTTTATCTGGGGCTAGCAATCAGCCCCAGCATTTT | CASSLSGASNQPQHF
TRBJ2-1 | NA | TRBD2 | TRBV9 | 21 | TGTGCCAGCAGCCCGACCTGGGGGGCCCCGGGACTAGCGGGAGCTAGGGATGAGCAGTTCTTC | CASSPTWGAPGLAGARDEQFF
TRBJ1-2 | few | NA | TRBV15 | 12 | TGTGCCACCAGCAGAGATGAGTACGGCTACACCTTC | CATSRDEYGYTF
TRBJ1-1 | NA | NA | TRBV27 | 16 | TGTGCCAGCAGTTTATACCCGGGCAGGGTGAACACTGAAGCTTTCTTT | CASSLYPGRVNTEAFF
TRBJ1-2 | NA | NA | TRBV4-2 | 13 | TGTGCCAGCAGCCCCACCGAGTACTATGGCTACACCTTC | CASSPTEYYGYTF
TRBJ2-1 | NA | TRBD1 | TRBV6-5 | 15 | TGTGCCAGCAGTTCACAGGGGGCTAGCTACAATGAGCAGTTCTTC | CASSSQGASYNEQFF
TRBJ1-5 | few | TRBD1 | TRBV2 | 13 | TGTGCCAGCAGTGACAGGGGGTTTGAGCCCCAGCATTTT | CASSDRGFEPQHF
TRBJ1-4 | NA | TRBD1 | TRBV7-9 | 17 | TGTGCCAGCAGCGACGACAGGGGGATTCCAACTAATGAAAAACTGTTTTTT | CASSDDRGIPTNEKLFF
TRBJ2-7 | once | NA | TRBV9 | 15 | TGTGCCAGCAGCCCAAGCGGTCTAAGCTCCTACGAGCAGTACTTC | CASSPSGLSSYEQYF
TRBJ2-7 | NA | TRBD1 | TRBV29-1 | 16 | TGCAGCGTTGAGTTTTTCTTGACAGGGGGCATCTACGAGCAGTACTTC | CSVEFFLTGGIYEQYF
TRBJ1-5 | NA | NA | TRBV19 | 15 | TGTGCCAGTACCCCAGGGGCCTATAGCAATCAGCCCCAGCATTTT | CASTPGAYSNQPQHF
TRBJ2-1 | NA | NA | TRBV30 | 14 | TGTGCCTGGAGGTTGGGGGGGGCTGGCAATGAGCAGTTCTTC | CAWRLGGAGNEQFF